Below are 6 T cell receptor beta chains sequenced from a single sample in a study of spatial heterogeneity in lung cancer. Study-wide results and limits: Counts that tracked tumor mutation counts were those of expanded intratumoral alpha and beta TCRs.

These receptors lack a known antigen. Specified time point: sample taken at primary tumor resection. TCRdb redid the calling of the 5' RACE reads with MiXCR, one entry per CDR3 protein. In the table there are several thousand distinct CDR3 sequences, 15% of which are singletons. This material consisted of lung tumor tissue, taken at surgery. The receptors derive from a female donor with early-stage non-small cell lung cancer.

Worth noting for this clonotype: Because the library targeted alpha chains, this beta chain is an off-target read whose size means little. The chain combines TRBV27 with TRBJ1-1, with D unresolved. CDR1 and CDR2 from the germline V gene are MNHEY and SMNVEV (reference sequence). The CDR3 loop spans 14 amino acids. Trimming took off 4 bases at V and 2 bases at J, with 11 bases between the two ends. CDR3 DNA sequence: TGTGCCAGCAGTTCCATTCAGAGTAACACTGAAGCTTTCTTT. This gives the protein CASSSIQSNTEAFF.

This clonotype has ten or more counts. A library made for alpha chains picked up this beta chain off target, so its size means little. The chain links TRBV11-2 to TRBJ2-5; 7 bases are shared with TRBD1. The CDR3 has 13 amino acids. V lost 11 bases to trimming and J lost 1 base; unmatched junction nucleotides: 7. The germline V gene has CDR1 SGHAT and CDR2 FQNNGV. The CDR3 here is CASATGPQETQYF. The CDR3 nucleotides are TGTGCCTCAGCGACAGGGCCCCAAGAGACCCAGTACTTC.

There are many counts of this clonotype. This beta chain appears as a stray read in a library generated for alpha chains; its size is not informative. The chain joins TRBV4-3 to TRBJ1-2; D may be TRBD1 (5 bases). The CDR3 length is 16 residues. Trimming removed 0 bases at V and 4 bases at J, with 15 bases between. Germline V gene lookup returns CDR1 LGHNA and CDR2 YSLEER. The CDR3 sequence is CASSQDGAASSYGYTF. CDR3 sequence (DNA): TGCGCCAGCAGCCAAGATGGGGCAGCTTCTTCCTATGGCTACACCTTC.

This clonotype showed up many times. Being off target in a library aimed at alpha chains, this beta chain has a size of little meaning. This chain uses TRBV20-1 with TRBJ2-3; 8 nucleotides agree with TRBD1. This CDR3 has 15 amino acids. CDR1 and CDR2 from the germline V gene are DFQATT and SNEGSKA (reference sequence). J gave up 2 bases and V 2 bases, and 6 bases lay outside the gene matches. The CDR3 protein is CSARRLGQATDTQYF. In nucleotides, the CDR3 is TGCAGTGCTAGACGCCTGGGACAGGCCACAGATACGCAGTATTTT.

By share, this clonotype ranks as large. Within a library made for alpha chains, this beta chain is off target, and its count is uninformative. The chain is built from TRBV20-1 and TRBJ2-5; D is possibly TRBD1 (5 bases). V was pared by 4 bases and J by 9 bases, with 12 bases between. The CDR3 extends over 11 amino acids. Germline loops: CDR1 DFQATT, CDR2 SNEGSKA (reference sequence). CDR3 DNA: TGCAGTGCTATGCAAATACAGGCCCAGTACTTC. Residues: CSAMQIQAQYF.

This clonotype was recorded at least ten times. Found in a library prepared for alpha chains, this beta chain is an off-target read, and its abundance has little meaning. This chain links TRBV5-1 with TRBJ1-1, with a possible D match to TRBD1 (5 bases). The CDR3 has 13 amino acids. Germline CDR1 SGHRS, CDR2 YFSETQ. Trimming cost V 6 bases and J 1 base, with 10 bases left between them. CDR3 nucleotide sequence: TGCGCCAGCACCACGACAGAGAACACTGAAGCTTTCTTT. This sequence encodes CASTTTENTEAFF. Full variable domain (missing parts from reference TRBV5-1 and TRBJ1-1): KAGVTQTPRYLIKTRGQQVTLSCSPISGHRSVSWYQQTPGQGLQFLFEYFSETQRNKGNFPGRFSGRQFSNSRSEMNVSTLELGDSALYLCASTTTENTEAFFGQGTRLTVV.